Listed below are T cell receptor beta chains from one sample, sequenced in a study of blood T cell repertoires in COVID-19. Sequencing used immunoSEQ multiplex PCR; TCRdb keeps in-frame clones, though not all of them. The sample includes some 90,000 clones, less than 90% of them seen just once. Sequenced material: peripheral blood. These receptors were taken from a human donor in a cohort sampled during active COVID-19. CDR3s include the opening cysteine and the closing phenylalanine or tryptophan. A D gene is named only where the DNA matches it firmly. Size tells how often a clone was seen (once, few, many) or the class of an expanded clone, and some rows leave it out.

TRBV28	-	TRBD1	TRBJ2-7	TGTGCCAGCAGCCCAGGACAGGGGGCCTACGAGCAGTACTTC	CASSPGQGAYEQYF
TRBV2	-	-	TRBJ2-7	TGTGCCAGCAGCGACTCGGGACAACGCTCCTACGAGCAGTACTTC	CASSDSGQRSYEQYF
TRBV5-6	-	TRBD2	TRBJ2-7	TGTGCCAGCAGCCCGTTGGGCGGGAGTCCCTACGAGCAGTACTTC	CASSPLGGSPYEQYF
TRBV2	-	TRBD2	TRBJ2-1	TGTGCCAGCGGAGCGGGGGTCTCCTACAATGAGCAGTTCTTC	CASGAGVSYNEQFF
TRBV28	-	-	TRBJ2-1	TGTGCCAGCAGTTTAGCCGGGAGAGGAAATGAGCAGTTCTTC	CASSLAGRGNEQFF
TRBV15	-	TRBD1	TRBJ1-2	TGTGCCACCAGCAGAACCGGGACAGGGAGAGGCTACACCTTC	CATSRTGTGRGYTF
TRBV11-2	-	-	TRBJ1-2	TGTGCCAGCAGCTTGGGCAGGGGTATGGGTGGCTACACCTTC	CASSLGRGMGGYTF
TRBV18	few	-	TRBJ1-2	TGTGCCAGCTCACCAGGGCTCTATGGCTACACCTTC	CASSPGLYGYTF
TRBV30	-	-	TRBJ2-4	TGTGCCTGGAGTGTACACAGAAACATTCAGTACTTC	CAWSVHRNIQYF
TRBV7-9	-	TRBD1	TRBJ1-6	TGTGCCAGCAGCTTAAGGGACAGGGGTATATCACCCCTCCACTTT	CASSLRDRGISPLHF
TRBV7-2	-	-	TRBJ2-2	TGTGCCAGCAGCTTAGAGCAGGACTGGAGGGCCGAGCTGTTTTTT	CASSLEQDWRAELFF
TRBV19	-	-	TRBJ1-6	TGTGCCAGTAGTATCCCGAAGGGGCTGAGTTCACCCCTCCACTTT	CASSIPKGLSSPLHF
TRBV14	-	TRBD2	TRBJ2-7	TGTGCCAGCAGCCACGTCGGGACTAACTACGAGCAGTACTTC	CASSHVGTNYEQYF
TRBV29-1	-	TRBD1	TRBJ1-4	TGCAGCGTGGCCGGGACAGGGAGTGAAAAACTGTTTTTT	CSVAGTGSEKLFF
TRBV29-1	-	-	TRBJ2-5	TGCAGCGTTGGACAGGCGGAGACCCAGTACTTC	CSVGQAETQYF
TRBV7-2	-	-	TRBJ1-2	TGTGCCAGCAGCAAATATACTAACTATGGCTACACCTTC	CASSKYTNYGYTF
TRBV28	-	-	TRBJ1-2	TGTGCCAGCAGTTTTCGGGGGACGGAAGCTAACTATGGCTACACCTTC	CASSFRGTEANYGYTF
TRBV14	-	TRBD2	TRBJ2-3	TGTGCCAGCAGCTACACGACTAGCGGCACAGATACGCAGTATTTT	CASSYTTSGTDTQYF
TRBV6-6	-	TRBD2	TRBJ2-3	TGTGCCAGCAGAGGGGCTAGCGGCAGCACAGATACGCAGTATTTT	CASRGASGSTDTQYF
TRBV2	few	TRBD1	TRBJ1-2	TGTGCCAGCAGTGAACAGGGGGTGCGCGGCTACACCTTC	CASSEQGVRGYTF
TRBV9	-	-	TRBJ1-3	TGTGCCAGCAGCGTAGGGCCGGGGGTCTCTGGAAACACCATATATTTT	CASSVGPGVSGNTIYF
TRBV7-9	-	-	TRBJ2-1	TGTGCCAGCAGCTCAGTCCGGGGGACGGGGAATGAGCAGTTCTTC	CASSSVRGTGNEQFF
TRBV27	-	-	TRBJ2-7	TGTGCCAGCAGGGAGCACCGCGATGCCTACGAGCAGTACTTC	CASREHRDAYEQYF
TRBV5-1	-	TRBD1	TRBJ2-7	TGCGCCAGCAGCCAGGCGGACAGGACCTACGAGCAGTACTTC	CASSQADRTYEQYF
TRBV7-2	-	TRBD1	TRBJ2-7	TGTGCCAGCAGCCCCTCCCCGGGACAGGGTACGAAGTACTTC	CASSPSPGQGTKYF